This is a list of T cell receptor beta chains from one sample in a study of blood T cell repertoires in COVID-19. Profiled with immunoSEQ multiplex PCR; TCRdb holds only in-frame clones, not every one. Of 400,000 to 450,000 clones in the sample, 80% to 90% were seen once. Sequenced material: PBMCs or T cells enriched from blood (not recorded which). The receptors originated from a man between 25 and 39 years old who had recovered from COVID-19. Each CDR3 is given with its conserved first and last residue. A D gene is named only where the DNA matches it firmly. Clone size is shown for a subset of rows, as once, few, many or a class of expanded clone.

j_call d_call cdr3_length v_call clone_size cdr3_aa cdr3_nt
TRBJ2-5 - 13 TRBV5-4 - CASSIRGQETQYF TGTGCCAGCAGCATACGGGGGCAAGAGACCCAGTACTTC
TRBJ2-7 TRBD1 15 TRBV3-1/TRBV3-2 - CASSPSPGGRYEQYF TGTGCCAGCAGCCCGAGCCCAGGGGGTAGGTACGAGCAGTACTTC
TRBJ1-1 - 13 TRBV7-3 - CASSRTARTEAFF TGTGCCAGCAGCCGGACTGCACGGACTGAAGCTTTCTTT
TRBJ2-7 TRBD2 17 TRBV28 - CASCPVTLTAGYYEQYF TGTGCCAGCTGTCCGGTCACCTTAACAGCGGGATACTACGAGCAGTACTTC
TRBJ2-7 TRBD1 15 TRBV6-5 - CASSLGQGVYYEQYF TGTGCCAGCAGTTTAGGACAGGGAGTGTACTACGAGCAGTACTTC
TRBJ2-7 - 14 TRBV4-2 - CASSSTEGAYEQYF TGTGCCAGCAGCAGCACCGAGGGAGCCTACGAGCAGTACTTC
TRBJ1-1 TRBD1 14 TRBV27 - CASSYRTGNTEAFF TGTGCCAGCAGCTACCGGACAGGCAACACTGAAGCTTTCTTT
TRBJ2-1 - 13 TRBV28 - CAGRRALYNEQFF TGTGCCGGGCGGAGGGCCCTCTACAATGAGCAGTTCTTC
TRBJ2-1 TRBD2 17 TRBV7-9 - CASSQASSGKTYNEQFF TGTGCCAGCAGCCAAGCGTCTAGCGGGAAGACATACAATGAGCAGTTCTTC
TRBJ1-2 TRBD1 14 TRBV2 - CASSKEGQGYGYTF TGTGCCAGCAGTAAGGAAGGACAGGGGTATGGCTACACCTTC
TRBJ1-2 - 12 TRBV28 - CASSYQYYGYTF TGTGCCAGCAGTTATCAGTACTATGGCTACACCTTC
TRBJ1-6 - 15 TRBV14 - CASSQSYSYNSPLHF TGTGCCAGCAGCCAATCCTACAGTTATAATTCACCCCTCCACTTT
TRBJ2-2 TRBD2 15 TRBV2 - CASIPTQLASGELFF TGTGCCAGCATCCCGACTCAACTAGCGTCCGGGGAGCTGTTTTTT
TRBJ2-1 TRBD2 14 TRBV3-1/TRBV3-2 - CASSGLAGENEQFF TGTGCCAGCAGTGGACTAGCGGGAGAGAATGAGCAGTTCTTC
TRBJ1-1 - 11 TRBV13 once CASSPVPGAFF TGTGCCAGCAGCCCCGTACCGGGGGCTTTCTTT
TRBJ1-1 - 16 TRBV10-1 - CASSASGPPMNTEAFF TGCGCCAGCAGTGCGTCTGGCCCTCCGATGAACACTGAAGCTTTCTTT
TRBJ2-1 TRBD2 18 TRBV24-1 - CATVPRLAEWCSYNEQFF TGTGCCACCGTACCCCGACTAGCGGAGTGGTGCTCCTACAATGAGCAGTTCTTC
TRBJ1-1 - 14 TRBV3-1/TRBV3-2 - CASSQQRGDTEAFF TGTGCCAGCAGCCAACAACGGGGAGACACTGAAGCTTTCTTT
TRBJ1-2 TRBD1 16 TRBV27 - CASSPGQGASNYGYTF TGTGCCAGCAGTCCCGGACAGGGGGCTAGTAACTATGGCTACACCTTC
TRBJ1-4 TRBD1 15 TRBV7-9 - CASSMAGTGQEKLFF TGTGCCAGCAGCATGGCCGGGACAGGCCAAGAAAAACTGTTTTTT
TRBJ1-2 TRBD1 14 TRBV6-5 - CASSPGQEAYGYTF TGTGCCAGCAGTCCGGGACAGGAAGCCTATGGCTACACCTTC
TRBJ2-1 TRBD2 15 TRBV7-9 - CASTRTSGSGNEQFF TGTGCCAGCACCCGGACTAGCGGGAGTGGCAATGAGCAGTTCTTC
TRBJ1-4 TRBD1 17 TRBV7-6 - CASSLAIGQGLNEKLFF TGTGCCAGCAGCTTAGCTATTGGACAGGGCCTAAATGAAAAACTGTTTTTT
TRBJ2-5 TRBD2 16 TRBV30 - CAWTRGGTSGKETQYF TGTGCCTGGACTCGTGGTGGGACTAGCGGTAAAGAGACCCAGTACTTC
TRBJ2-2 TRBD1 16 TRBV28 - CASSSGKGADTGELFF TGTGCCAGCAGTTCAGGAAAGGGGGCCGACACCGGGGAGCTGTTTTTT
TRBJ2-7 TRBD1 16 TRBV5-5 - CASSSPYRGAPYEQYF TGTGCCAGCAGCTCCCCCTACAGGGGGGCACCCTACGAGCAGTACTTC
TRBJ2-7 TRBD2 16 TRBV7-9 - CASSSGLAGHLSEQYF TGTGCCAGCAGCTCCGGACTAGCGGGACATCTCTCCGAGCAGTACTTC
TRBJ2-7 TRBD2 18 TRBV13 - CASSLFPLAGVEVNEQYF TGTGCCAGCAGCTTATTCCCACTAGCGGGAGTAGAGGTTAACGAGCAGTACTTC
TRBJ2-3 TRBD2 15 TRBV5-4 - CASRGLAGVEDTQYF TGTGCCAGCAGGGGACTAGCGGGAGTGGAAGATACGCAGTATTTT
TRBJ1-5 - 14 TRBV28 few CASSLGQFNQPQHF TGTGCCAGCAGTTTAGGTCAGTTCAATCAGCCCCAGCATTTT
TRBJ2-4 - 14 TRBV7-9 - CASSHPGAGNIQYF TGTGCCAGCAGCCATCCAGGGGCTGGAAACATTCAGTACTTC
TRBJ1-1 - 13 TRBV12-3/TRBV12-4 - CASSFRLGTEAFF TGTGCCAGCAGTTTCAGACTCGGCACTGAAGCTTTCTTT
TRBJ2-3 - 15 TRBV5-6 few CASSSGAKTRDTQYF TGTGCCAGCAGCTCGGGAGCCAAGACCAGGGATACGCAGTATTTT
TRBJ2-7 TRBD2 15 TRBV11-2 - CASSSASGFLNEQYF TGTGCCAGCAGCTCGGCTAGCGGGTTTCTGAACGAGCAGTACTTC
TRBJ2-7 TRBD1 14 TRBV6-5 - CASTFRDRAYEQYF TGTGCCAGCACTTTCCGGGACAGGGCCTACGAGCAGTACTTC
TRBJ1-4 TRBD1 16 TRBV11-2 - CASSLAGGTGYEKLFF TGTGCCAGCAGCTTAGCCGGCGGGACAGGGTATGAAAAACTGTTTTTT
TRBJ1-2 - 12 TRBV12-3/TRBV12-4 - CASRPWGDGYTF TGTGCCAGCAGACCATGGGGGGATGGCTACACCTTC
TRBJ1-2 TRBD1 17 TRBV29-1 - CSVEDRGNRGSSYGYTF TGCAGCGTTGAAGATAGGGGCAACAGGGGGAGCTCTTATGGCTACACCTTC
TRBJ2-7 - 16 TRBV6-4 - CASRKPRPGDAYEQYF TGTGCCAGCAGGAAACCAAGACCGGGAGACGCCTACGAGCAGTACTTC
TRBJ2-5 TRBD2 15 TRBV5-1 - CASSYGTSGWETQYF TGCGCCAGCAGTTACGGGACTAGCGGCTGGGAGACCCAGTACTTC
TRBJ2-7 - 13 TRBV6-5 - CASSYAQTGEQYF TGTGCCAGCAGTTACGCACAGACCGGCGAGCAGTACTTC
TRBJ2-3 TRBD1 15 TRBV7-2 - CASSPWTGSTDTQYF TGTGCCAGCAGCCCGTGGACAGGGAGCACAGATACGCAGTATTTT
TRBJ1-5 - 14 TRBV7-8 once CASRLAGVGQPQHF TGTGCCAGCCGCCTGGCGGGGGTTGGTCAGCCCCAGCATTTT